A selection of T cell receptor beta chains follows, all from one sample in a study of T cells in Graves' hyperthyroidism and ophthalmopathy. TCRdb fed the multiplex PCR reads into MiXCR, producing one record per CDR3 protein. The sample lists hundreds of thousands of distinct CDR3 sequences, roughly 14% seen once, with 13% in the top ten. Sequenced input: blood. These receptors were obtained from a young man with Graves' ophthalmopathy. The CDR3 runs from the conserved cysteine through the conserved F or W. The order of the fields is CDR3 length, D gene, J gene, V gene, clone size, CDR3 protein, CDR3 DNA. D genes are given only for firm matches. Rows give clone size only sometimes, using once, few, many, or a class for an expanded clone.

cdr3_length: 16; d_call: TRBD2; j_call: TRBJ2-7; v_call: TRBV11-1; clone_size: many; cdr3_aa: CASSSTSGVASYEQYF; cdr3_nt: TGTGCCAGCAGCTCAACCAGCGGGGTAGCCTCCTACGAGCAGTACTTC
cdr3_length: 16; d_call: -; j_call: TRBJ1-1; v_call: TRBV2; clone_size: -; cdr3_aa: CASSDHAGAGNTEAFF; cdr3_nt: TGTGCCAGCAGTGATCACGCAGGGGCGGGGAACACTGAAGCTTTCTTT
cdr3_length: 14; d_call: -; j_call: TRBJ1-1; v_call: TRBV20-1; clone_size: many; cdr3_aa: CSASNGGSYTEAFF; cdr3_nt: TGCAGTGCTAGTAATGGAGGGAGCTACACTGAAGCTTTCTTT
cdr3_length: 14; d_call: -; j_call: TRBJ2-5; v_call: TRBV4-2; clone_size: few; cdr3_aa: CASSQVPGEETQYF; cdr3_nt: TGTGCCAGCAGCCAAGTCCCGGGGGAAGAGACCCAGTACTTC
cdr3_length: 16; d_call: -; j_call: TRBJ2-4; v_call: TRBV20-1; clone_size: -; cdr3_aa: CSASPRSSLAKNIQYF; cdr3_nt: TGCAGTGCTTCTCCCCGGAGTAGCCTAGCCAAAAACATTCAGTACTTC
cdr3_length: 14; d_call: -; j_call: TRBJ1-1; v_call: TRBV5-1; clone_size: -; cdr3_aa: CASSLTGSSPRAFF; cdr3_nt: TGCGCCAGCAGCTTGACAGGTTCATCCCCCCGAGCTTTCTTT
cdr3_length: 12; d_call: TRBD1; j_call: TRBJ1-2; v_call: TRBV11-2; clone_size: many; cdr3_aa: CASSTRQGGYTF; cdr3_nt: TGTGCCAGCAGCACCAGACAGGGCGGCTACACCTTC
cdr3_length: 11; d_call: -; j_call: TRBJ2-7; v_call: TRBV7-9; clone_size: many; cdr3_aa: CASSHSYEQYF; cdr3_nt: TGTGCCAGCAGCCACTCCTACGAGCAGTACTTC
cdr3_length: 15; d_call: -; j_call: TRBJ2-2; v_call: TRBV11-3; clone_size: many; cdr3_aa: CASSLSGTNTGELFF; cdr3_nt: TGTGCCAGCAGTTTATCCGGGACAAACACCGGGGAGCTGTTTTTT
cdr3_length: 17; d_call: TRBD2; j_call: TRBJ2-5; v_call: TRBV5-1; clone_size: -; cdr3_aa: CASARSLPSGGQETQYF; cdr3_nt: TGCGCCAGCGCTAGGAGCCTACCGAGCGGGGGCCAAGAGACCCAGTACTTC
cdr3_length: 15; d_call: TRBD2; j_call: TRBJ2-7; v_call: TRBV5-1; clone_size: many; cdr3_aa: CASSLRSGGLDEQYF; cdr3_nt: TGCGCCAGCAGCTTGAGGAGCGGGGGGCTTGACGAGCAGTACTTC
cdr3_length: 12; d_call: -; j_call: TRBJ2-4; v_call: TRBV6-1; clone_size: few; cdr3_aa: CASSEEAVIQYF; cdr3_nt: TGTGCCAGCAGTGAAGAAGCGGTGATTCAGTACTTC
cdr3_length: 14; d_call: TRBD1; j_call: TRBJ1-1; v_call: TRBV20-1; clone_size: many; cdr3_aa: CSASRTGLNTEAFF; cdr3_nt: TGCAGTGCTAGCCGGACAGGGCTGAACACTGAAGCTTTCTTT
cdr3_length: 16; d_call: -; j_call: TRBJ2-1; v_call: TRBV14; clone_size: -; cdr3_aa: CASSQEGAHAYNEQFF; cdr3_nt: TGTGCCAGCAGCCAAGAAGGGGCTCACGCATACAATGAGCAGTTCTTC
cdr3_length: 14; d_call: -; j_call: TRBJ2-3; v_call: TRBV19; clone_size: -; cdr3_aa: CASSQGGWTDTQYF; cdr3_nt: TGTGCCAGTTCGCAGGGAGGTTGGACAGATACGCAGTATTTT
cdr3_length: 15; d_call: TRBD1; j_call: TRBJ1-2; v_call: TRBV6-5; clone_size: once; cdr3_aa: CASSYSGQRTYGYTF; cdr3_nt: TGTGCCAGCAGTTACTCGGGACAGAGAACCTATGGCTACACCTTC
cdr3_length: 14; d_call: -; j_call: TRBJ2-3; v_call: TRBV6-1; clone_size: -; cdr3_aa: CASSPRDSADTQYF; cdr3_nt: TGTGCCAGCAGTCCCCGGGATAGCGCGGATACGCAGTATTTT
cdr3_length: 15; d_call: -; j_call: TRBJ2-2; v_call: TRBV19; clone_size: many; cdr3_aa: CASSIGSANTGELFF; cdr3_nt: TGTGCCAGTAGTATAGGCAGTGCGAACACCGGGGAGCTGTTTTTT
cdr3_length: 13; d_call: -; j_call: TRBJ2-7; v_call: TRBV10-3; clone_size: many; cdr3_aa: CAIRRTALGEQYF; cdr3_nt: TGTGCCATCAGGAGGACAGCGCTCGGCGAGCAGTACTTC
cdr3_length: 18; d_call: -; j_call: TRBJ2-3; v_call: TRBV7-9; clone_size: many; cdr3_aa: CASRSTLTQGPDTDTQYF; cdr3_nt: TGTGCCAGCAGATCAACCCTCACCCAGGGGCCAGACACAGATACGCAGTATTTT
cdr3_length: 14; d_call: TRBD1; j_call: TRBJ1-5; v_call: TRBV6-1; clone_size: few; cdr3_aa: CATQTGHSNQPQHF; cdr3_nt: TGTGCCACCCAGACAGGGCATAGCAATCAGCCCCAGCATTTT
cdr3_length: 13; d_call: -; j_call: TRBJ1-2; v_call: TRBV3-1; clone_size: many; cdr3_aa: CASSQLGTGGYTF; cdr3_nt: TGTGCCAGCAGCCAATTGGGGACTGGTGGCTACACCTTC
cdr3_length: 13; d_call: TRBD1; j_call: TRBJ2-1; v_call: TRBV2; clone_size: few; cdr3_aa: CASTPGQGAEQFF; cdr3_nt: TGTGCCAGCACTCCGGGACAGGGGGCTGAGCAGTTCTTC
cdr3_length: 13; d_call: -; j_call: TRBJ2-3; v_call: TRBV10-2; clone_size: -; cdr3_aa: CASIGEGVDTQYF; cdr3_nt: TGCGCCAGCATCGGAGAGGGTGTAGATACGCAGTATTTT